This note documents a single T cell receptor (beta chain) sequence. Its antigen is unknown. Unsorted PBMC replicate PCRs used 250 to 300 ng DNA, 25,000 to 35,000 T cell genomes. Produced via immunoSEQ multiplex PCR; TCRdb's table is partial and in-frame only. The sample lists some 530,000 clones, 78% occurring once. Germline values: CDR1 SGHRS, CDR2 YFSETQ. The CDR3 sequence is 11 residues long. The germline V and J ends were trimmed by 5 bases and 3 bases, with 6 bases remaining between them. This record belongs to a study of shared clonotypes between healthy human individuals. Across the whole study: Three men and two women, aged 18 to 49, were donors. Study results and caveats: Only blood was sampled, and tissue TCR repertoires likely differ from blood ones. The low donor count limited represented genetic and exposure-history diversity.

The TCR was taken from a middle-aged woman in good health. Some clones in this sample may be carry-over from other donors' samples. This chain connects TRBV5-1 to TRBJ2-7; D not resolved. Sequenced input: PBMCs. In DNA, the CDR3 is TGCGCCAGCAGGCAGAACTACGAGCAGTACTTC. It codes for CASRQNYEQYF.